Here is one TCR beta chain with its context. No antigen is known for it. The sample holds no much larger clone one base away, and base qualities are not on file. These data originate in a study of technical replicates of blood from several donors (TCRdb year 2017). The CDR3 has 14 amino acids, counting the end cysteine and phenylalanine. CDR3 DNA only is kept here, 42 bases in frame from base 1. Unmatched junction bases come to 2, with V trimmed by 2 bases and J by 5 bases. Per the germline V gene, MDHEN is the CDR1 and SYDVKM is the CDR2. The library was prepared using the immunoSEQ multiplex PCR assay. The immuneACCESS repertoire file appears here via TCRdb, limited to in-frame rearrangements. These files lack a portion of the clones; in checked studies, under half of the deficit traces to unresolved V genes, and the cause of the others is not known. Recorded for this sample are more than 65,000 clones; about 95% of them occurred a single time. The ten largest clones take up approximately 0.22% of the sample.

The sequence came from a human donor in good health. Sequencing was done on a sample of T cells isolated from PBMCs. The V and J genes are TRBV28 and TRBJ2-7, and TRBD2 aligns with 11 junction nucleotides. The nucleotide sequence is given as TGTGCCAGCAGTTTAACTAGCGGGAGTAACGAGCAGTACTTC. It translates as CASSLTSGSNEQYF.